The rows below give T cell receptor beta chains drawn from one sample of a study of shared T cell receptors in the human thymus. Profiled with immunoSEQ multiplex PCR; TCRdb holds only in-frame clones, not every one. In the table there are roughly 710,000 clones, 70% to 90% of which are singletons. These same records also appear under a second study, on human thymus T cells.

Material: thymocytes. These receptors all come from a girl under three years old with a congenital heart defect. CDR3s include the opening cysteine and the closing phenylalanine or tryptophan. The D gene is left open where the match is weak. A clone size is listed for some rows: how often the clone was seen (once, few, many), or a class if it is expanded.

d_call: TRBD2
v_call: TRBV6-4
j_call: TRBJ2-1
clone_size: NA
cdr3_nt: TGTGCCAGCAGTGACAGGGGACTAAGCTCCTACAATGAGCAGTTCTTC
cdr3_aa: CASSDRGLSSYNEQFF

d_call: TRBD1
v_call: TRBV5-1
j_call: TRBJ2-5
clone_size: once
cdr3_nt: TGCGCCAGCAGCTCCTCAAACAGGGGGCCGTTGGGAGAGACCCAGTACTTC
cdr3_aa: CASSSSNRGPLGETQYF

d_call: NA
v_call: TRBV14
j_call: TRBJ1-3
clone_size: NA
cdr3_nt: TGTGCCAGCAGCCAAGAATACGCGGGGGCGCGCGGAAACACCATATATTTT
cdr3_aa: CASSQEYAGARGNTIYF

d_call: NA
v_call: TRBV6-4
j_call: TRBJ1-2
clone_size: NA
cdr3_nt: TGTGCCAGCATCAGTCGGAGGGAGGGGGACTATGGCTACACCTTC
cdr3_aa: CASISRREGDYGYTF

d_call: TRBD1
v_call: TRBV5-4
j_call: TRBJ2-5
clone_size: NA
cdr3_nt: TGTGCCAGCAGCATACACCTCGGACAGGGTCGCGGGCAAGAGACCCAGTACTTC
cdr3_aa: CASSIHLGQGRGQETQYF

d_call: TRBD1
v_call: TRBV4-1
j_call: TRBJ1-4
clone_size: NA
cdr3_nt: TGCGCCAGCAGCCAGGGACAGGGACTTGAAAAACTGTTTTTT
cdr3_aa: CASSQGQGLEKLFF

d_call: TRBD1
v_call: TRBV6-5
j_call: TRBJ2-7
clone_size: NA
cdr3_nt: TGTGCCAGTATGGCAGGGGGCGGCAAATACGAGCAGTACTTC
cdr3_aa: CASMAGGGKYEQYF

d_call: NA
v_call: TRBV15
j_call: TRBJ2-1
clone_size: NA
cdr3_nt: TGTGCCACCAGCTCTAACAGGTTTCACAATGAGCAGTTCTTC
cdr3_aa: CATSSNRFHNEQFF

d_call: NA
v_call: TRBV28
j_call: TRBJ2-1
clone_size: few
cdr3_nt: TGTGCCAGCAGTTTAATGTTAGAAATCTTAGACAATGAGCAGTTCTTC
cdr3_aa: CASSLMLEILDNEQFF

d_call: NA
v_call: TRBV6-1
j_call: TRBJ2-5
clone_size: NA
cdr3_nt: TGTGCCAGCAGCGAAATAGACAAAGCCCAGTACTTC
cdr3_aa: CASSEIDKAQYF

d_call: TRBD1
v_call: TRBV10-3
j_call: TRBJ2-2
clone_size: NA
cdr3_nt: TGTGCCACCATAGGGACAGGGGTCACCGGGGAGCTGTTTTTT
cdr3_aa: CATIGTGVTGELFF

d_call: NA
v_call: TRBV28
j_call: TRBJ2-5
clone_size: NA
cdr3_nt: TGTGCCAGCAGTTTTCAGGGGGGCCAAGAGACCCAGTACTTC
cdr3_aa: CASSFQGGQETQYF

d_call: NA
v_call: TRBV2
j_call: TRBJ1-6
clone_size: NA
cdr3_nt: TGTGCCAGCAGTGAATCCGGCAGGGGCCATTCACCCCTCCACTTT
cdr3_aa: CASSESGRGHSPLHF

d_call: TRBD2
v_call: TRBV6-1
j_call: TRBJ2-4
clone_size: NA
cdr3_nt: TGTGCCAGCAAGGTAGGGGAGGGAAACATTCAGTACTTC
cdr3_aa: CASKVGEGNIQYF

d_call: TRBD1
v_call: TRBV9
j_call: TRBJ1-2
clone_size: NA
cdr3_nt: TGTGCCAGCAGCGGAGACAGGGAAAATACTAACTATGGCTACACCTTC
cdr3_aa: CASSGDRENTNYGYTF

d_call: NA
v_call: TRBV14
j_call: TRBJ1-1
clone_size: few
cdr3_nt: TGTGCCAGCAGCCAAGTCGCGGGTGCATACGCTGAAGCTTTCTTT
cdr3_aa: CASSQVAGAYAEAFF

d_call: NA
v_call: TRBV5-5
j_call: TRBJ2-3
clone_size: NA
cdr3_nt: TGTGCCAGCAGCTTAAAGGGAGAGTACACAGATACGCAGTATTTT
cdr3_aa: CASSLKGEYTDTQYF

d_call: NA
v_call: TRBV6-5
j_call: TRBJ1-3
clone_size: NA
cdr3_nt: TGTGCCAGCTCCAGGGGTATTCGAAACACCATATATTTT
cdr3_aa: CASSRGIRNTIYF

d_call: NA
v_call: TRBV2
j_call: TRBJ1-5
clone_size: NA
cdr3_nt: TGTGCCAGCAGATTAGGACATGGGCGCCAGCCCCAGCATTTT
cdr3_aa: CASRLGHGRQPQHF

d_call: NA
v_call: TRBV20-1
j_call: TRBJ1-1
clone_size: NA
cdr3_nt: TGCAGTGCATTAGAAGCTTTCTTT
cdr3_aa: CSALEAFF

d_call: TRBD2
v_call: TRBV7-9
j_call: TRBJ2-1
clone_size: NA
cdr3_nt: TGTGCCAGCAGCCTCCTACGGTTAGGAAACGGGGGGAATGAGCAGTTCTTC
cdr3_aa: CASSLLRLGNGGNEQFF

d_call: NA
v_call: TRBV5-6
j_call: TRBJ2-7
clone_size: once
cdr3_nt: TGTGCCAGCAGCCGCAGGGCGACCTACGAGCAGTACTTC
cdr3_aa: CASSRRATYEQYF

d_call: TRBD2
v_call: TRBV7-2
j_call: TRBJ2-1
clone_size: NA
cdr3_nt: TGTGCCAGCAGAACTAGCGGGGGGGCCACGACCAATGAGCAGTTCTTC
cdr3_aa: CASRTSGGATTNEQFF

d_call: NA
v_call: TRBV5-5
j_call: TRBJ2-7
clone_size: few
cdr3_nt: TGCGCCAGCAGCCAAGAAGAAGGGCAGGACAATCCCCTTGGCGAGCAGTACTTC
cdr3_aa: CASSQEEGQDNPLGEQYF

d_call: NA
v_call: TRBV5-1
j_call: TRBJ1-1
clone_size: NA
cdr3_nt: TGCGCCAGCAGCCCACCGCAGGCGGGATTCACTGAAGCTTTCTTT
cdr3_aa: CASSPPQAGFTEAFF

d_call: TRBD1
v_call: TRBV19
j_call: TRBJ1-5
clone_size: once
cdr3_nt: TGTGCCAGTAGCGGTGACGTCCGACAGGGAGGTAATCAGCCCCAGCATTTT
cdr3_aa: CASSGDVRQGGNQPQHF

d_call: NA
v_call: TRBV5-1
j_call: TRBJ1-6
clone_size: NA
cdr3_nt: TGCGCCAGCAGCCGAGATCACCATTCACCCCTCCACTTT
cdr3_aa: CASSRDHHSPLHF

d_call: TRBD1
v_call: TRBV9
j_call: TRBJ1-3
clone_size: once
cdr3_nt: TGTGCCAGCAGCGGAGGGGGACAGGGTAGATGGAACACCATATATTTT
cdr3_aa: CASSGGGQGRWNTIYF

d_call: NA
v_call: TRBV6-1
j_call: TRBJ1-1
clone_size: NA
cdr3_nt: TGTGCCAGCAGTGTACAGAAGAACACTGAAGCTTTCTTT
cdr3_aa: CASSVQKNTEAFF

d_call: NA
v_call: TRBV9
j_call: TRBJ2-5
clone_size: NA
cdr3_nt: TGTGCCAGCAGCGTAGCCCCGTACCAAGAGACCCAGTACTTC
cdr3_aa: CASSVAPYQETQYF

d_call: NA
v_call: TRBV9
j_call: TRBJ1-2
clone_size: NA
cdr3_nt: TGTGCCAGCAGCCCACACGGGTTGGCAGGGGATGGCTACACCTTC
cdr3_aa: CASSPHGLAGDGYTF

d_call: NA
v_call: TRBV15
j_call: TRBJ1-2
clone_size: NA
cdr3_nt: TGTGCCACCAGCAGAGTCCCGAGACAGGTCCGCTATGGCTACACCTTC
cdr3_aa: CATSRVPRQVRYGYTF

d_call: NA
v_call: TRBV10-1
j_call: TRBJ2-2
clone_size: NA
cdr3_nt: TGCGCCAGCAACTGGACAGAGATTAACACCGGGGAGCTGTTTTTT
cdr3_aa: CASNWTEINTGELFF

d_call: TRBD2
v_call: TRBV5-1
j_call: TRBJ2-3
clone_size: NA
cdr3_nt: TGCGCCAGCAGCTCCCGACTAGCGGGGGGCACAGATACGCAGTATTTT
cdr3_aa: CASSSRLAGGTDTQYF

d_call: TRBD2
v_call: TRBV29-1
j_call: TRBJ2-1
clone_size: NA
cdr3_nt: TGCAGCGTTGGGACTAGCGGGGGGCCCAATGAGCAGTTCTTC
cdr3_aa: CSVGTSGGPNEQFF

d_call: NA
v_call: TRBV14
j_call: TRBJ1-1
clone_size: NA
cdr3_nt: TGTGCCAGCAGCCAAGAGGGAGGGAACACTGAAGCTTTCTTT
cdr3_aa: CASSQEGGNTEAFF

d_call: NA
v_call: TRBV29-1
j_call: TRBJ1-1
clone_size: NA
cdr3_nt: TGCAGCGTTGAAGGGAGGGGACGGGCGAACACTGAAGCTTTCTTT
cdr3_aa: CSVEGRGRANTEAFF

d_call: NA
v_call: TRBV6-5
j_call: TRBJ1-2
clone_size: once
cdr3_nt: TGTGCCAGCAGAAGTACACCTAACTATGGCTACACCTTC
cdr3_aa: CASRSTPNYGYTF

d_call: TRBD1
v_call: TRBV19
j_call: TRBJ2-7
clone_size: NA
cdr3_nt: TGTGCCAGTAAGCCCGGGACAGAAACCTACGAGCAGTACTTC
cdr3_aa: CASKPGTETYEQYF

d_call: NA
v_call: TRBV6-5
j_call: TRBJ2-1
clone_size: NA
cdr3_nt: TGTGCCAGCAGGGCTTCAGGGGTGGGTGAGTTCTTC
cdr3_aa: CASRASGVGEFF

d_call: NA
v_call: TRBV7-2
j_call: TRBJ2-2
clone_size: NA
cdr3_nt: TGTGCCAGCAGCTTAGGGCCCGGGGAGCTGTTTTTT
cdr3_aa: CASSLGPGELFF

d_call: TRBD1
v_call: TRBV7-8
j_call: TRBJ1-6
clone_size: NA
cdr3_nt: TGTGCCAGCAGCCTACAGGGACAGGTCCCGGGGGCCCTCCACTTT
cdr3_aa: CASSLQGQVPGALHF

d_call: NA
v_call: TRBV7-8
j_call: TRBJ1-1
clone_size: NA
cdr3_nt: TGTGCCAGCAGCTTATTGGGAGCCGGCGGGGTAAGGAACACTGAAGCTTTCTTT
cdr3_aa: CASSLLGAGGVRNTEAFF

d_call: TRBD1
v_call: TRBV19
j_call: TRBJ1-1
clone_size: NA
cdr3_nt: TGTGCCAGTAGTAAGGTTACAGGGGTTACTGAAGCTTTCTTT
cdr3_aa: CASSKVTGVTEAFF

d_call: TRBD2
v_call: TRBV27
j_call: TRBJ2-1
clone_size: NA
cdr3_nt: TGTGCCAGCAGTACAAGGAGACTAGCGGGGGGGGTCTATGAGCAGTTCTTC
cdr3_aa: CASSTRRLAGGVYEQFF

d_call: TRBD1
v_call: TRBV4-3
j_call: TRBJ2-3
clone_size: few
cdr3_nt: TGCGCCAGCAGCCAAGATTTCGGGACAGGGGGCACAGATACGCAGTATTTT
cdr3_aa: CASSQDFGTGGTDTQYF

d_call: TRBD1
v_call: TRBV25-1
j_call: TRBJ1-1
clone_size: NA
cdr3_nt: TGTGCCAGCAGTGAATCCAGGACAGGGCCGAACACTGAAGCTTTCTTT
cdr3_aa: CASSESRTGPNTEAFF

d_call: NA
v_call: TRBV6-5
j_call: TRBJ2-7
clone_size: NA
cdr3_nt: TGTGCCAGCAGACTACGTCCAGGGTGCGGCTACGAGCAGTACTTC
cdr3_aa: CASRLRPGCGYEQYF

d_call: TRBD1
v_call: TRBV6-5
j_call: TRBJ2-5
clone_size: NA
cdr3_nt: TGTGCCAGCAGTTACACGGACAGGGGTTTGGAGACCCAGTACTTC
cdr3_aa: CASSYTDRGLETQYF